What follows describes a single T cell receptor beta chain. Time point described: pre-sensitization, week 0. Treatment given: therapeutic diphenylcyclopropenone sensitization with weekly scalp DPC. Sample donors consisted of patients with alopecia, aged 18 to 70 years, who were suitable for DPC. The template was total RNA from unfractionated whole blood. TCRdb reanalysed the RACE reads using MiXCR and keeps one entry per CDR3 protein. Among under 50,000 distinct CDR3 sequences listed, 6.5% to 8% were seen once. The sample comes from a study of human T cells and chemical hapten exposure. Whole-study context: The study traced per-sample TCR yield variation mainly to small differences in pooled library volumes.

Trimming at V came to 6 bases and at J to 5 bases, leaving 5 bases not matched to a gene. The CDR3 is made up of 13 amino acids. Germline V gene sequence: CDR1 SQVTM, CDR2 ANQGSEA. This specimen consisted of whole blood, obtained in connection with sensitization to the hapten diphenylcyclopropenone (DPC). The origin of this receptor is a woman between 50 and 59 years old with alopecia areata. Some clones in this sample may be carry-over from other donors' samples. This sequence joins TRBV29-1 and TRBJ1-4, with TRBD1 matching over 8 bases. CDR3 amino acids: CSVDRGTNEKLFF. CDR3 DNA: TGCAGCGTCGACAGGGGTACGAATGAAAAACTGTTTTTT.